Presented here are 28 T cell receptor beta chains from one specimen sequenced in a study of shared clonotypes between healthy human individuals. Libraries were prepared by immunoSEQ multiplex PCR; TCRdb keeps only in-frame clonotypes and omits some of them. This table holds 2,500,000 or so clones, approximately 93% found once. Source material: naive CD4+ T cells from PBMCs. Subset of the sample: CD45RA+ positively selected. These receptor sequences come from a man aged 18 to 29 in good health. Some clones in this sample may be carry-over from other donors' samples.

This chain uses TRBV5-1 with TRBJ2-1; 11 positions agree with TRBD2. The CDR3 is 14 amino acids. V lost 4 bases to trimming and J lost 8 bases; unmatched junction nucleotides: 5. Germline V CDR1 and CDR2: SGHRS, YFSETQ. The CDR3 sequence is CASSPTSGTDEQFF. The CDR3 DNA sequence: TGCGCCAGCAGCCCGACTAGCGGGACGGATGAGCAGTTCTTC.

This clone appeared once. The chain couples TRBV5-1 to TRBJ1-2; D might be TRBD1 (6 bases). Germline V CDR1 and CDR2: SGHRS, YFSETQ. The CDR3 is 14 residues long. Trimming took 4 bases from V and 4 from J, leaving 14 bases between them. The CDR3 DNA reads TGCGCCAGCAGCACGATAGGGGGTGGCTATGGCTACACCTTC. It is translated as CASSTIGGGYGYTF.

The rearrangement links TRBV5-6 to TRBJ1-3, with 8 bases that match TRBD1. The CDR3 is made up of 15 amino acids. V shed 4 bases, J shed 0 bases, and the junction held 3 bases outside the gene matches. The V gene's germline CDR1 is SGHDT and CDR2 YYEEEE. CDR3 in amino acids: CASSIGQGSGNTIYF. Here the CDR3 DNA reads TGTGCCAGCAGCATAGGACAGGGCTCTGGAAACACCATATATTTT.

This clone was observed a handful of times. The J gene is TRBJ1-5, the V gene TRBV19, with a tentative D call TRBD1 (6 bases). V was trimmed by 3 bases and J by 5 bases, leaving 14 bases between them. CDR3 length: 15 residues. CDR1 LNHDA and CDR2 SQIVND come from the germline V gene (reference sequence). This CDR3 is CASSMIGGGDQPQHF. The CDR3 bases are TGTGCCAGTAGTATGATCGGAGGGGGAGATCAGCCCCAGCATTTT.

V usage is TRBV29-1 and J usage is TRBJ2-3; D perhaps matches TRBD1 (6 bases). Germline V gene lookup returns CDR1 SQVTM and CDR2 ANQGSEA. Trimming shortened V by 6 bases and J by 2 bases, and 12 bases separated the two germline ends. This CDR3 comprises 13 residues. In DNA, the CDR3 is TGCAGCGTACAGACAGGATTCACAGATACGCAGTATTTT. This sequence encodes CSVQTGFTDTQYF.

A single count supports this clone. The gene calls are TRBV19 and TRBJ1-5, with TRBD1 matching 7 bases. The CDR3 has 16 amino acids. CDR1 and CDR2 (germline): LNHDA, SQIVND (reference sequence). V lost 5 bases and J lost 0; bases outside the gene matches: 7. CDR3 nucleotide sequence: TGTGCCAGTAGTCTCACGACAGGGTATAGCAATCAGCCCCAGCATTTT. Translating it yields CASSLTTGYSNQPQHF.

Here the CDR3 DNA reads TGTGCCAGCAGCCGCCGGGACGCCGGTGGGGAGACCCAGTACTTC. Amino acids: CASSRRDAGGETQYF. The chain combines TRBV28 with TRBJ2-5; D is perhaps TRBD1 or TRBD2 (5 bases each). The CDR3 sequence is 15 residues long. The V gene lost 6 bases and the J gene lost 5 bases, with 19 bases spanning the gap. Germline CDR1 reads MDHEN; CDR2 reads SYDVKM.

The V call is TRBV28, the J call TRBJ2-6; TRBD1 is a possible D gene (6 bases). Trimming took 5 bases from V and 0 from J, leaving 11 bases between them. The CDR3 runs 16 residues. CDR1 is MDHEN and CDR2 is SYDVKM in the germline V gene. The CDR3 sequence is CASSIQGPSGANVLTF. The CDR3, as DNA: TGTGCCAGCAGTATACAGGGTCCCTCTGGGGCCAACGTCCTGACTTTC.

This chain uses TRBV28 with TRBJ2-1, with D tentatively TRBD2 (6 bases). This CDR3 comprises 15 residues. The germline gives CDR1 MDHEN, CDR2 SYDVKM. The V gene lost 3 bases and the J gene lost 1 base, with 10 bases spanning the gap. CDR3 residues: CASSFTGTSYNEQFF. The DNA of the CDR3 is TGTGCCAGCAGTTTTACCGGGACTTCCTACAATGAGCAGTTCTTC.

Details on this clone: Other DNA sequences in the same sample also yield this CDR3. This chain joins TRBV6-5 and TRBJ1-3, with 7 bases matching TRBD1. The CDR3 has 13 amino acids. V shed 6 bases, J shed 3 bases, and the junction held 2 bases outside the gene matches. Germline-derived CDR1 and CDR2 are MNHEY and SVGAGI. The CDR3 protein is CASSYRGGNTIYF. Written as DNA, the CDR3 is TGTGCCAGCAGCTACAGGGGTGGAAACACCATATATTTT.

V gene TRBV18 combines with J gene TRBJ2-7; D is undetermined. CDR3 length equals 13 residues. Germline V gene data show CDR1 as KGHSH and CDR2 as LQKENI. V was cut by 3 bases and J by 3 bases, with 9 bases left in between. The CDR3 DNA reads TGTGCCAGCTCACCCCAGTTCGTCTACGAGCAGTACTTC. Protein: CASSPQFVYEQYF. The entire variable domain, with the rest obtained from reference TRBV18 and TRBJ2-7, is as follows: NAGVMQNPRHLVRRRGQEARLRCSPMKGHSHVYWYRQLPEEGLKFMVYLQKENIIDESGMPKERFSAEFPKEGPSILRIQQVVRGDSAAYFCASSPQFVYEQYFGPGTRLTVT.

The genes are TRBV4-1 and TRBJ2-1; 9 bases fit TRBD2. This CDR3 contains 15 residues. Germline loops: CDR1 MGHRA, CDR2 YSYEKL. The trim removed 8 bases at V and 7 bases at J, leaving 12 bases unmatched. CDR3 coding DNA: TGCGCCAGCGGGGTAGCGGGAGTCCGAGCGAATGAGCAGTTCTTC. Translation gives CASGVAGVRANEQFF.

The genes are TRBV5-4 and TRBJ2-1, with D possibly matching TRBD2 (5 bases). The V and J ends lost 4 bases and 3 bases respectively, with 14 bases between them. CDR1 is SGHNT, CDR2 YYREEE, per germline (reference sequence). The CDR3 consists of 15 residues. The CDR3 protein is CASSLPRALYNEQFF. As DNA, the CDR3 is TGTGCCAGCAGCCTCCCGCGGGCACTCTACAATGAGCAGTTCTTC.

A word on this clone: This sample includes further DNA sequences coding for the same CDR3. This chain links TRBV7-9 with TRBJ2-2; D gene unclear. The V end lost 1 base, the J end lost 6 bases, and 3 bases lay between the germline ends. Germline V gives CDR1 SEHNR, CDR2 FQNEAQ (reference sequence). The CDR3 runs to 12 residues. CDR3: CASSLEAGELFF. DNA of the CDR3: TGTGCCAGCAGCTTAGAGGCCGGGGAGCTGTTTTTT.

V and J are TRBV11-2 and TRBJ2-7, with a weak D call TRBD1 (6 bases). Germline V gene sequence: CDR1 SGHAT, CDR2 FQNNGV. The CDR3 loop spans 12 amino acids. Trimming shortened V by 5 bases and J by 12 bases, and 17 bases separated the two germline ends. The CDR3, as DNA: TGTGCCAGCAGCCGGAACAGGGCGCGTGGGTACTTC. This sequence encodes CASSRNRARGYF.

The chain is built from TRBV5-1 and TRBJ1-1; no clear D gene. Germline loops: CDR1 SGHRS, CDR2 YFSETQ. This CDR3 is 14 amino acids long. The V end was cut by 4 bases, the J end by 1 base, with 11 bases between. In nucleotides, the CDR3 is TGCGCCAGCAGCGGGAATACCCCGAACACTGAAGCTTTCTTT. The encoded protein is CASSGNTPNTEAFF. Full variable domain (rest looked up from reference TRBV5-1 and TRBJ1-1): KAGVTQTPRYLIKTRGQQVTLSCSPISGHRSVSWYQQTPGQGLQFLFEYFSETQRNKGNFPGRFSGRQFSNSRSEMNVSTLELGDSALYLCASSGNTPNTEAFFGQGTRLTVV.

The chain employs TRBV18 and TRBJ2-5, with 13 nucleotides matching TRBD2. Judging by the DNA end, TRBJ2-7 fits better; the J call may be wrong. The CDR3 is 15 amino acids. CDR1 is KGHSH and CDR2 is LQKENI in the germline V gene. This chain's CDR3 is CASSPGLAGDGEQYF. CDR3 nucleotide sequence: TGTGCCAGCTCACCTGGACTAGCGGGGGACGGCGAGCAGTACTTC.

This sequence joins TRBV5-1 and TRBJ1-2, with 8 bases lining up with TRBD1. Germline lookup yields CDR1 SGHRS and CDR2 YFSETQ. The CDR3 is made up of 14 amino acids. V shed 6 bases and J 8 bases; nucleotides not matched to a gene: 12. The CDR3 region has the DNA TGCGCCAGCACGCACCGGACAGGGACGGGAGGCTACACCTTC. It translates to CASTHRTGTGGYTF.

There are a few counts of this clone. The sample carries other DNA sequences with the same CDR3. The chain carries TRBV19 and TRBJ1-5; TRBD1 might be the D (5 bases). V dropped 3 bases and J dropped 2 bases, with 8 bases sitting between them. Germline V CDR1 and CDR2: LNHDA, SQIVND (reference sequence). This CDR3 has 14 residues. The CDR3 region is CASSIREGNQPQHF. CDR3 bases: TGTGCCAGTAGTATCAGGGAAGGCAATCAGCCCCAGCATTTT.

The rearrangement uses TRBV7-2 and TRBJ2-4; 8 bases map to TRBD2. The germline V gene has CDR1 SGHTA and CDR2 FQGNSA. V dropped 4 bases and J dropped 1; count of bases not matched to a gene: 3. The CDR3 runs 15 residues. This chain's CDR3 is CASSSGGPAKNIQYF. CDR3 coding DNA: TGTGCCAGCAGCTCGGGAGGGCCCGCCAAAAACATTCAGTACTTC.

The chain uses TRBV29-1 and TRBJ1-2; D might be TRBD1 (5 bases). The germline V and J ends were trimmed by 8 bases and 8 bases, with 15 bases remaining between them. This CDR3 contains 11 residues. Germline values: CDR1 SQVTM, CDR2 ANQGSEA. CDR3 sequence reads: CSLQAGSGYTF. The CDR3 nucleotides read TGCAGCTTACAGGCGGGATCGGGCTACACCTTC.

The rearrangement uses TRBV29-1 and TRBJ1-1; possible D gene TRBD1, 5 bases. The germline gives CDR1 SQVTM, CDR2 ANQGSEA. Trimming shortened V by 7 bases and J by 4 bases, and 13 bases separated the two germline ends. This CDR3 comprises 12 residues. This CDR3 is CSAAGAGTEAFF. The CDR3 coding sequence is TGCAGCGCCGCCGGGGCTGGCACTGAAGCTTTCTTT.

V usage is TRBV5-1 and J usage is TRBJ2-1, with 7 bases identical to TRBD2. Unmatched junction bases numbered 7, after V lost 5 bases and J lost 2 bases. CDR3 length: 15 amino acids. The germline CDR1 and CDR2 sequences are SGHRS and YFSETQ. The CDR3 nucleotides are TGCGCCAGCAGAGTCGTGGGACTACCCTACAATGAGCAGTTCTTC. Translating it yields CASRVVGLPYNEQFF. The full variable domain, completed using reference TRBV5-1 and TRBJ2-1, is KAGVTQTPRYLIKTRGQQVTLSCSPISGHRSVSWYQQTPGQGLQFLFEYFSETQRNKGNFPGRFSGRQFSNSRSEMNVSTLELGDSALYLCASRVVGLPYNEQFFGPGTRLTVL.

The chain is built from TRBV4-3 and TRBJ2-3; 7 bases match TRBD1. CDR1 and CDR2 (germline): LGHNA, YSLEER. CDR3 length: 16 amino acids. The J segment lost 1 base and the V segment lost 1 base, leaving 5 bases of the junction unmatched. CDR3 residues: CASSQGQGPRTDTQYF. In DNA form, the CDR3 reads TGCGCCAGCAGCCAAGGACAGGGCCCCCGCACAGATACGCAGTATTTT.

DNA of the CDR3: TGTGCCAGCAGCCCGGGTCCGGGCCTCTCTGGAAACACCATATATTTT. Its protein product is CASSPGPGLSGNTIYF. The chain links TRBV5-5 to TRBJ1-3; D is undetermined. Per germline, CDR1 SGHKS and CDR2 YYEKEE (reference sequence). The CDR3 has 16 amino acids. With 4 bases removed from V and 0 bases from J, the gap between germline ends came to 14 bases. The whole variable domain, filled in from reference TRBV5-5 and TRBJ1-3, reads DAGVTQSPTHLIKTRGQQVTLRCSPISGHKSVSWYQQVLGQGPQFIFQYYEKEERGRGNFPDRFSARQFPNYSSELNVNALLLGDSALYLCASSPGPGLSGNTIYFGEGSWLTVV.

The chain carries TRBV5-5 and TRBJ2-7; no reliable D call. Between the trimmed V and J ends, which lost 4 bases and 3 bases, there was a span of 8 bases. CDR1 SGHKS and CDR2 YYEKEE come from the germline V gene (reference sequence). This CDR3 comprises 12 residues. The CDR3 DNA is TGTGCCAGCAGCCTCGGAGACTACGAGCAGTACTTC. This translates into CASSLGDYEQYF. Full variable domain (remainder filled in from reference TRBV5-5 and TRBJ2-7): DAGVTQSPTHLIKTRGQQVTLRCSPISGHKSVSWYQQVLGQGPQFIFQYYEKEERGRGNFPDRFSARQFPNYSSELNVNALLLGDSALYLCASSLGDYEQYFGPGTRLTVT.

The CDR3 bases are TGCAGTGCCCCCGGGCCGGACACCATATATTTT. This codes for CSAPGPDTIYF. V gene TRBV20-1 combines with J gene TRBJ1-3, with D hard to call. The CDR3 has 11 residues. V was pared by 6 bases and J by 8 bases, with 11 bases between. Germline V gene data show CDR1 as DFQATT and CDR2 as SNEGSKA (reference sequence).

V gene TRBV6-1 combines with J gene TRBJ2-7, with TRBD2 identical over 8 bases. With 8 bases clipped from V and 5 bases from J, the junction kept 8 bases outside the gene matches. The CDR3 runs 13 residues. The V gene's germline CDR1 is MNHNS and CDR2 SASEGT. For the CDR3, the DNA is TGTGCCAGCGTTACGGGGGGGGCCGACGAGCAGTACTTC. Amino acid sequence: CASVTGGADEQYF.